This T cell receptor (beta chain) was obtained from a study of T cells in Graves' hyperthyroidism and ophthalmopathy. This clonotype was found a few times. Looked up from germline, CDR1 is LNHNV and CDR2 is YYDKDF (reference sequence). Trimming took off 0 bases at V and 2 bases at J, with 14 bases between the two ends. The CDR3 has 17 residues. TCR beta CDR3 regions were amplified from RNA transcripts. HTBI primers were employed in a first-round RT-PCR of the TCR CDR3. TCRdb re-called the multiplex PCR reads through MiXCR, storing one row per CDR3 protein. The table includes about 460,000 distinct CDR3 sequences, less than 25% detected once.

Sequenced input: blood. This sequence joins TRBV15 and TRBJ2-1, with a weak D call TRBD1 (6 bases). This clonotype was obtained from a woman aged 70-85 years with Graves' ophthalmopathy. Here the CDR3 DNA reads TGTGCCACCAGCAGAGATAATGTAGGGGGAACCTACAATGAGCAGTTCTTC. Translating it yields CATSRDNVGGTYNEQFF.